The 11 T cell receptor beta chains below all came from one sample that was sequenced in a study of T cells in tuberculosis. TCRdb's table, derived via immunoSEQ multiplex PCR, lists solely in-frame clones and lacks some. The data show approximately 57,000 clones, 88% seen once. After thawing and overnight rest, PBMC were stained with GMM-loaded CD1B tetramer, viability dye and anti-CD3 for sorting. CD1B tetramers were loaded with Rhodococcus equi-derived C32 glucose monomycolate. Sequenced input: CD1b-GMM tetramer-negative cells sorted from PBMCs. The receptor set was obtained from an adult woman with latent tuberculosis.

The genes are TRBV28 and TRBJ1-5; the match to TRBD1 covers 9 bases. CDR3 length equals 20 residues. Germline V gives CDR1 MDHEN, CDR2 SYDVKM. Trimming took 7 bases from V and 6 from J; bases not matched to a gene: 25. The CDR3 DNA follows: TGTGCCAGCATCAGGCGGGGATTTTACGGGACAGGGATATTGGGTCAGCCCCAGCATTTT. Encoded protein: CASIRRGFYGTGILGQPQHF.

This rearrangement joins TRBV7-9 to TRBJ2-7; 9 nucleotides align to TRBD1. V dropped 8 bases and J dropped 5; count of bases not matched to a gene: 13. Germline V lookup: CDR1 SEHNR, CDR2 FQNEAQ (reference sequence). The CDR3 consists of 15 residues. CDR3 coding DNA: TGTGCCAGCGAATCAACCCAGGACAGGGGCCACGAGCAGTACTTC. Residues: CASESTQDRGHEQYF.

CDR3 sequence (DNA): TGCGCCAGCAGCCGTGGAGGGGGCGCGAACTATGGCTACACCTTC. Translation: CASSRGGGANYGYTF. The chain couples TRBV4-1 to TRBJ1-2; 7 bases line up with TRBD1. This CDR3 comprises 15 residues. V gave up 4 bases and J gave up 2 bases; unmatched junction bases: 7. Germline CDR1 MGHRA, CDR2 YSYEKL.

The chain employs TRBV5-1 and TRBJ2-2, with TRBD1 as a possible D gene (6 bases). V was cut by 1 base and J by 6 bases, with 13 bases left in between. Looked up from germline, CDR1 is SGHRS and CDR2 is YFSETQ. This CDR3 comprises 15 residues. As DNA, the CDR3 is TGCGCCAGCAGCTTGTTCCGGGACAACGCCGGGGAGCTGTTTTTT. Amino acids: CASSLFRDNAGELFF. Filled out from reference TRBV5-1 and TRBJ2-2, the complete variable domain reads KAGVTQTPRYLIKTRGQQVTLSCSPISGHRSVSWYQQTPGQGLQFLFEYFSETQRNKGNFPGRFSGRQFSNSRSEMNVSTLELGDSALYLCASSLFRDNAGELFFGEGSRLTVL.

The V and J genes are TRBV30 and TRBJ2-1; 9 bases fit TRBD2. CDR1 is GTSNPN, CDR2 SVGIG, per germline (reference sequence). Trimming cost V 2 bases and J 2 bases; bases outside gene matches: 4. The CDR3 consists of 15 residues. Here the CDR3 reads CAWSPLAGTYNEQFF. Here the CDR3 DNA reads TGTGCCTGGAGTCCCCTAGCGGGAACCTACAATGAGCAGTTCTTC.

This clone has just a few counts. CDR3 amino acids: CASSTQAGGGTLGGGEQFF. CDR3 DNA sequence: TGTGCCAGCAGCACCCAAGCGGGAGGCGGCACCTTGGGGGGGGGTGAGCAGTTCTTC. The chain combines TRBV7-3 with TRBJ2-1; 9 bases are shared with TRBD2. J gave up 9 bases and V 5 bases, and 23 bases lay outside the gene matches. The CDR3 loop spans 19 amino acids. Germline CDR1 SGHTA, CDR2 FQGTGA.

CDR3 sequence: CASMVGSSVNEQFF. The DNA for the CDR3 is TGTGCCAGCATGGTCGGGTCTAGCGTCAATGAGCAGTTCTTC. V gene TRBV11-2 combines with J gene TRBJ2-1; D is possibly TRBD2 (6 bases). Germline V gene sequence: CDR1 SGHAT, CDR2 FQNNGV. Trimming took 7 bases from V and 6 from J, leaving 16 bases between them. This CDR3 has 14 amino acids.

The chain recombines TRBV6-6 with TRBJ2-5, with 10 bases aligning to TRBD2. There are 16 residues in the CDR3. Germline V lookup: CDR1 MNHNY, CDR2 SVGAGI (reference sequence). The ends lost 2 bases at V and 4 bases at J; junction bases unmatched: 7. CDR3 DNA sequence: TGTGCCAGCAGTTACGGGGAGCGGGGGGGCAGAGAGACCCAGTACTTC. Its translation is CASSYGERGGRETQYF.

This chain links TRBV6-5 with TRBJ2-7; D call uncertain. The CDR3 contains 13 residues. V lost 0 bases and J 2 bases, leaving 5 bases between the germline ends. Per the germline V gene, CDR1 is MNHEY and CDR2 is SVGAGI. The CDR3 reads CASSYSEAYEQYF. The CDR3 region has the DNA TGTGCCAGCAGTTACTCCGAGGCCTACGAGCAGTACTTC.

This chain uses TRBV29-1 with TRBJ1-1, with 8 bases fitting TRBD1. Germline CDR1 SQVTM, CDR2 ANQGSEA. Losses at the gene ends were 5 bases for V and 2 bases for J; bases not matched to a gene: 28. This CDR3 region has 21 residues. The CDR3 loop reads CSVYADVSRGRGIGGNTEAFF. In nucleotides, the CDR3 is TGCAGCGTTTACGCCGACGTTTCCAGGGGGCGCGGCATAGGGGGAAACACTGAAGCTTTCTTT.

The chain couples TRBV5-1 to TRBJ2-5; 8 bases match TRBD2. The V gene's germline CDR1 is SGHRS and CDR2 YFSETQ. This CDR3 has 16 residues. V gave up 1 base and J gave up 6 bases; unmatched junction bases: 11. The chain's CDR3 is CASSLNAGTRGQTQYF. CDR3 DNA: TGCGCCAGCAGCTTGAACGCCGGGACTAGGGGACAGACCCAGTACTTC.